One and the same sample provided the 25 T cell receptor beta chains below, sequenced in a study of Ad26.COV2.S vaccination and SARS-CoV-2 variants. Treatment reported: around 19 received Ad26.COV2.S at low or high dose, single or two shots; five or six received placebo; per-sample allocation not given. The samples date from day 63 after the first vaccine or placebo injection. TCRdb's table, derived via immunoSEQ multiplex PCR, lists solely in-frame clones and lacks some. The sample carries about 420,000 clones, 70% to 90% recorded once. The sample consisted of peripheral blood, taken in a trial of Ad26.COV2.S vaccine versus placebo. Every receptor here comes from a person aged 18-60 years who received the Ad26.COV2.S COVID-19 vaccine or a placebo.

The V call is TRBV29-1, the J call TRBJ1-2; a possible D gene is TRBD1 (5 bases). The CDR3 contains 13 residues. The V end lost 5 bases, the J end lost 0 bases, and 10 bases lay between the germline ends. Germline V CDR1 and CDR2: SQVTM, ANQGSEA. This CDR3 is CSVRAGSNYGYTF. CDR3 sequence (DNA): TGCAGCGTTCGGGCAGGGTCTAACTATGGCTACACCTTC.

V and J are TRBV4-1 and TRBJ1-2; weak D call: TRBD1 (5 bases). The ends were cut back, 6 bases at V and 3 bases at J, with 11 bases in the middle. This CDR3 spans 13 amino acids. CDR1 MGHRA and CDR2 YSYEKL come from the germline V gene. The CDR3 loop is CASSSGPDYGYTF. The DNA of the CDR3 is TGCGCCAGCAGTTCAGGGCCAGACTATGGCTACACCTTC.

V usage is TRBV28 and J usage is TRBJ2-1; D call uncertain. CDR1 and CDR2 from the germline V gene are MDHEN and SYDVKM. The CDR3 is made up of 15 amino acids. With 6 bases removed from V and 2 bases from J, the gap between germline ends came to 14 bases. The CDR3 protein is CASSYASRPYNEQFF. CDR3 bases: TGTGCCAGCAGCTACGCTTCCAGGCCCTACAATGAGCAGTTCTTC.

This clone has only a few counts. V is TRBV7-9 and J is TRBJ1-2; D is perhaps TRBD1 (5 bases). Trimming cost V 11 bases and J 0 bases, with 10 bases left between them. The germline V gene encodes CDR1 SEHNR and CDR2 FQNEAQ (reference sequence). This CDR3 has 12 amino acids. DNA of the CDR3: TGTGCCGGTGACAGTGCTAACTATGGCTACACCTTC. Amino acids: CAGDSANYGYTF.

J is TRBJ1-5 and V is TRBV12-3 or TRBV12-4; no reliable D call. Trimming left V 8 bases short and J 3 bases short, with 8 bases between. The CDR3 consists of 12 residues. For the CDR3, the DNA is TGTGCCAGCGGGGAGCCCAATCAGCCCCAGCATTTT. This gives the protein CASGEPNQPQHF.

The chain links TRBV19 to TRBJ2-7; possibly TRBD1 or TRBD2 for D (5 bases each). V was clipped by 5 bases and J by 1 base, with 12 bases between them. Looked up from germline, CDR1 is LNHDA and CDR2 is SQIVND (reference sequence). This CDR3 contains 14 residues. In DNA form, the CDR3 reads TGTGCCAGTAGTCGGGACGCAGCGTCCTACGAGCAGTACTTC. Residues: CASSRDAASYEQYF. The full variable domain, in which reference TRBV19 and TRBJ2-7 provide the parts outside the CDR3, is DGGITQSPKYLFRKEGQNVTLSCEQNLNHDAMYWYRQDPGQGLRLIYYSQIVNDFQKGDIAEGYSVSREKKESFPLTVTSAQKNPTAFYLCASSRDAASYEQYFGPGTRLTVT.

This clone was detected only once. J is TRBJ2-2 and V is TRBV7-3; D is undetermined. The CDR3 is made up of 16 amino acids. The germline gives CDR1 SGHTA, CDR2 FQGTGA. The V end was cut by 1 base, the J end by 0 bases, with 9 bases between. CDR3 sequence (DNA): TGTGCCAGCAGCTTAATAAGTCCAGCGAACACCGGGGAGCTGTTTTTT. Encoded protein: CASSLISPANTGELFF.

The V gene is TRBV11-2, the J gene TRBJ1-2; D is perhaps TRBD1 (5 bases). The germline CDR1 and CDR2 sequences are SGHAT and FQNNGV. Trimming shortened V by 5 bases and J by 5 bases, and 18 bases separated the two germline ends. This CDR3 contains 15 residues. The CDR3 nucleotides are TGTGCCAGCAGCCGTGGAGGGGTGATTAAATATGGCTACACCTTC. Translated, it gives CASSRGGVIKYGYTF.

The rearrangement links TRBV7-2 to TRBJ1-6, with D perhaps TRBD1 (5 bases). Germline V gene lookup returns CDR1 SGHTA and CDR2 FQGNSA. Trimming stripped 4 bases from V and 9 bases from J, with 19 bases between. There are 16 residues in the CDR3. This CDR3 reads CASSSKTQGFGSPLHF. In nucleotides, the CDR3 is TGTGCCAGCAGCTCGAAGACCCAGGGCTTCGGTTCACCCCTCCACTTT.

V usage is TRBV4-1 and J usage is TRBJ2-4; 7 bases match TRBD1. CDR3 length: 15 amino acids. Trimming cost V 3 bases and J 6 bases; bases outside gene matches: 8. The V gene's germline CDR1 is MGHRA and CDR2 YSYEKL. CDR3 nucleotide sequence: TGCGCCAGCAGCCAGGAAACAGGGGTGAGAAACATTCAGTACTTC. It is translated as CASSQETGVRNIQYF.

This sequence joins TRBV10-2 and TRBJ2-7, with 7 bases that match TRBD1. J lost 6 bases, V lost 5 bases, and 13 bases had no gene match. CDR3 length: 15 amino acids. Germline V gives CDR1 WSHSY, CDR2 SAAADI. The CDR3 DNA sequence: TGCGCCAGCAGTAACACTCGCTACAGGGGCGGCGAGCAGTACTTC. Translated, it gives CASSNTRYRGGEQYF.

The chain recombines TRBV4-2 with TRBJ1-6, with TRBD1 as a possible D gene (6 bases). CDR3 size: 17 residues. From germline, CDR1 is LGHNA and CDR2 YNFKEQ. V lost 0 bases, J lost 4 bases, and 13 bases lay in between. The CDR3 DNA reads TGTGCCAGCAGCCAAGAGGTTGGGGGCGTTTATAATTCACCCCTCCACTTT. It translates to CASSQEVGGVYNSPLHF.

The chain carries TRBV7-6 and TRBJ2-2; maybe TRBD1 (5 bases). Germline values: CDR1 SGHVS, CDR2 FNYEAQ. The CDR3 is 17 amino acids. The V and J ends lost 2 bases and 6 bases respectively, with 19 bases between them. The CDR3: CASSLPTGIMRPGELFF. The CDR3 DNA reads TGTGCCAGCAGCTTACCCACAGGAATAATGCGTCCCGGGGAGCTGTTTTTT. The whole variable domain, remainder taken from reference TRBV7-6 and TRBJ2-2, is GAGVSQSPRYKVTKRGQDVALRCDPISGHVSLYWYRQALGQGPEFLTYFNYEAQQDKSGLPNDRFSAERPEGSISTLTIQRTEQRDSAMYRCASSLPTGIMRPGELFFGEGSRLTVL.

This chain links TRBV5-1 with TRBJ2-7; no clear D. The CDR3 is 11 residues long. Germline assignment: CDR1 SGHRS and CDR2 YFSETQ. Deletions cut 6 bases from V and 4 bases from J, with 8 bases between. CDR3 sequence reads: CASNSKYEQYF. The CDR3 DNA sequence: TGCGCCAGCAATTCTAAGTACGAGCAGTACTTC.

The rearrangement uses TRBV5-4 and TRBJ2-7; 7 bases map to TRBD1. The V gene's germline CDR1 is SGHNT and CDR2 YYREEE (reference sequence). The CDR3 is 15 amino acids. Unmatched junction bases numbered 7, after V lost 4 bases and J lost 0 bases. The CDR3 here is CASSRGQEYSYEQYF. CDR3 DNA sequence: TGTGCCAGCAGCCGCGGACAGGAATACTCCTACGAGCAGTACTTC.

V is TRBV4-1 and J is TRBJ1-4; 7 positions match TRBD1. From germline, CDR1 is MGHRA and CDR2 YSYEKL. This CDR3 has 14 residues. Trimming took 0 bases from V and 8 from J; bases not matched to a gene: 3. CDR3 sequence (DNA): TGCGCCAGCAGCCAAGATGGCAGGGGGGAAAAACTGTTTTTT. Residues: CASSQDGRGEKLFF.

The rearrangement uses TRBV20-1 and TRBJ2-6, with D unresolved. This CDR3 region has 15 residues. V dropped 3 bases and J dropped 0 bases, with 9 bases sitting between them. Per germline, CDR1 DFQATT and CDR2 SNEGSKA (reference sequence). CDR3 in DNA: TGCAGTGCTAGTCCGGCAGTCTCTGGGGCCAACGTCCTGACTTTC. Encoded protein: CSASPAVSGANVLTF.

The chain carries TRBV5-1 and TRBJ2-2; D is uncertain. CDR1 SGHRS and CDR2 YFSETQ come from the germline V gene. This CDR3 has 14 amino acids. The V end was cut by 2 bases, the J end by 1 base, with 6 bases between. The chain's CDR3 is CASSFAGNTGELFF. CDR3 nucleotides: TGCGCCAGCAGCTTTGCAGGGAACACCGGGGAGCTGTTTTTT. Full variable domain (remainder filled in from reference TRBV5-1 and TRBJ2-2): KAGVTQTPRYLIKTRGQQVTLSCSPISGHRSVSWYQQTPGQGLQFLFEYFSETQRNKGNFPGRFSGRQFSNSRSEMNVSTLELGDSALYLCASSFAGNTGELFFGEGSRLTVL.

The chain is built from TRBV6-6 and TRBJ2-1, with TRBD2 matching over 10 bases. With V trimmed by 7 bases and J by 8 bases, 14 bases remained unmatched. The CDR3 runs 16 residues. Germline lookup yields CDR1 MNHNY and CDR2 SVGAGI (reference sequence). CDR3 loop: CASTLGASGGAYEQFF. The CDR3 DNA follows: TGTGCCAGCACCTTGGGGGCCAGCGGGGGGGCCTATGAGCAGTTCTTC.

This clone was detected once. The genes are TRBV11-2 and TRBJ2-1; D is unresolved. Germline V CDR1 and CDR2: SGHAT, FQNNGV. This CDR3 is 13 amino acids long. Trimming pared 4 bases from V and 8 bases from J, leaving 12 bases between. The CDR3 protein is CASSSLTEYEQFF. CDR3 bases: TGTGCCAGCAGCTCCCTGACGGAGTATGAGCAGTTCTTC.

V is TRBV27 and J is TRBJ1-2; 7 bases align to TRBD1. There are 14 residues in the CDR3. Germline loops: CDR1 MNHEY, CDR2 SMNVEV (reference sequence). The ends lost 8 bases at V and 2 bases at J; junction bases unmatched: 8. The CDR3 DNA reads TGTGCCAGCGCCCCGATAGGGGGCAACTATGGCTACACCTTC. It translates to CASAPIGGNYGYTF.

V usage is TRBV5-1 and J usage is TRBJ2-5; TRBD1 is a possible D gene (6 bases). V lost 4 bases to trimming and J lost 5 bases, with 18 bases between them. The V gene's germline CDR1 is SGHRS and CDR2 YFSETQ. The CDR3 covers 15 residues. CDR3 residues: CASSLGWTEKETQYF. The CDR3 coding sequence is TGCGCCAGCAGCCTGGGATGGACAGAAAAGGAGACCCAGTACTTC.

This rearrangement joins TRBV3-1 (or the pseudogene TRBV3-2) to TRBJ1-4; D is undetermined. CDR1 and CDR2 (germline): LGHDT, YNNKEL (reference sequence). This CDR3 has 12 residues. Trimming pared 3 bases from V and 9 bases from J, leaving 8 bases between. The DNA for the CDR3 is TGTGCCAGCAGCCAGGAGCCTCAAAAACTGTTTTTT. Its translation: CASSQEPQKLFF.

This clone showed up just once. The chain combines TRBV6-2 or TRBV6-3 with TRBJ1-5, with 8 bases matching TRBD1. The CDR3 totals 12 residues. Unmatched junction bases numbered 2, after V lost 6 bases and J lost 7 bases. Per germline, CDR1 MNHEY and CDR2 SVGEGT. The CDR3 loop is CASSRQGQPQHF. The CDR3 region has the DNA TGTGCCAGCAGCCGACAGGGGCAGCCCCAGCATTTT.

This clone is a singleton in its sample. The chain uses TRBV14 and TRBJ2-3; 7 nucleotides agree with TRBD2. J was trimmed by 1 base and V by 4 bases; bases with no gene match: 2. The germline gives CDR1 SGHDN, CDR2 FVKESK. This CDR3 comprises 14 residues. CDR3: CASSLGLGTDTQYF. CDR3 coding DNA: TGTGCCAGCAGCCTTGGACTAGGCACAGATACGCAGTATTTT. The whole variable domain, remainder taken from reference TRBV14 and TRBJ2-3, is EAGVTQFPSHSVIEKGQTVTLRCDPISGHDNLYWYRRVMGKEIKFLLHFVKESKQDESGMPNNRFLAERTGGTYSTLKVQPAELEDSGVYFCASSLGLGTDTQYFGPGTRLTVL.